The sequence of this T cell receptor beta chain was determined in a study of blood T cells in healthy people across ages. In germline, CDR1 is MGHDK, CDR2 SYGVNS. The V and J ends lost 3 bases and 3 bases respectively, with 2 bases between them. The CDR3 runs 11 residues. Primers used in a second PCR of roughly 6 to 11 cycles were a sample-barcoded 5' primer and a J-beta primer mix. TCRdb ran MiXCR on the 5' RACE reads and lists one entry per CDR3 protein. The sample shows over 500,000 distinct CDR3 sequences, about a quarter of them seen only once. Comment on this clonotype: Just one base apart from a much larger clone, this may be a read error.

Another study also made use of these data, one on T cells of mothers and their children.

This clonotype originated in a boy aged 2 to 9 in good health. This sequence joins TRBV25-1 and TRBJ1-1; D remains ambiguous. Source material: blood. The CDR3 protein is CASSDDTEAFF. For the CDR3, the DNA is TGTGCCAGCAGTGACGACACTGAAGCTTTCTTT.